Detailed here is one T cell receptor beta chain. Exposed study participants had met a COVID-19 case within 2 weeks before entry. Clones were read by immunoSEQ multiplex PCR, and TCRdb kept only the in-frame ones, dropping some. This table has 300,000 to 450,000 clones, roughly 90% appearing once. V trimming: 8 bases; J trimming: 4 bases; junction bases outside the gene matches: 7. This CDR3 comprises 15 residues. CDR1 SNHLY and CDR2 FYNNEI come from the germline V gene. This sample stems from a study of blood T cell repertoires in COVID-19. Background on the study: Nucleic acid was either cDNA or gDNA, and it came from T cells, B-cell-depleted T cells, or PBMCs.

V and J are TRBV2 and TRBJ2-6; 8 bases fit TRBD1. The origin of this receptor is a woman in her 30s who had been exposed to COVID-19. The material sequenced was PBMCs or T cells enriched from blood (not recorded which). For the CDR3, the DNA is TGTGCCAGCGGGACAGGTTCGCGCGGGGCCAACGTCCTGACTTTC. Residues: CASGTGSRGANVLTF.